These T cell receptor beta chains were read from a single sample in a study of cytomegalovirus exposure and HLA in healthy donors. TCRdb keeps only in-frame clones here, not all; method: immunoSEQ multiplex PCR. Recorded here are around 80,000 clones; the top ten clones represent approximately 0.78%. Sample: PBMCs. These receptors were obtained from a boy aged 5-17 years in good health and CMV-seronegative. CDR3s include the opening cysteine and the closing phenylalanine or tryptophan. Each record gives: V gene, J gene, CDR3 protein.

V: TRBV29-1; J: TRBJ1-2; CDR3: CSAGGGSGNYGYTF
V: TRBV11-2; J: TRBJ2-1; CDR3: CASSRRDRGLNEQFF
V: TRBV2; J: TRBJ1-2; CDR3: CASSASQGIGDYGYTF
V: TRBV2; J: TRBJ1-1; CDR3: CASSVPGGTEAFF
V: TRBV30; J: TRBJ2-6; CDR3: CAWSGGGAGASGANVLTF
V: TRBV20-1; J: TRBJ1-1; CDR3: CSANGVAFF
V: TRBV5-1; J: TRBJ1-2; CDR3: CASRPEPNYGYTF
V: TRBV5-1; J: TRBJ1-5; CDR3: CASSWGTGLHQPQHF
V: TRBV7-6; J: TRBJ2-3; CDR3: CASSLARGLGTDTQYF
V: TRBV7-8; J: TRBJ1-4; CDR3: CASSSERGFGEKLFF
V: TRBV12-5; J: TRBJ1-2; CDR3: CASGLGGWQFNYGYTF
V: TRBV6-6; J: TRBJ2-4; CDR3: CASSYLSGDNKNIQYF
V: TRBV7-8; J: TRBJ1-1; CDR3: CASSLSGRTEAFF